Presented here are 5 T cell receptor beta chains from one specimen sequenced in a study of CD8 T cells in Susac syndrome. Random hexamers were used to reverse transcribe the RNA input (roughly 0.5 to 1 ug). TCRdb processed the immunoSEQ multiplex PCR reads anew with MiXCR; each CDR3 protein has one entry. The sample has 150,000 to 200,000 distinct CDR3 sequences; 90% to 96% are singletons. Material for sequencing was CD4+ T cells from PBMCs. These receptors originate from a human donor with multiple sclerosis.

This chain uses TRBV20-1 with TRBJ2-3; 10 bases fit TRBD1. The CDR3 sequence is 16 residues long. With V trimmed by 5 bases and J by 5 bases, 13 bases remained unmatched. Germline V lookup: CDR1 DFQATT, CDR2 SNEGSKA (reference sequence). This CDR3 is CSASPSGQGFIDTQYF. The CDR3 region has the DNA TGCAGTGCTTCCCCATCGGGACAGGGGTTTATAGATACGCAGTATTTT.

CDR3 protein: CASRRGGTDTQYF. As DNA, the CDR3 is TGTGCCAGCAGACGAGGGGGCACAGATACGCAGTATTTT. The chain has TRBV3-1 and TRBJ2-3; D is possibly TRBD1 or TRBD2 (5 bases each). CDR1 LGHDT and CDR2 YNNKEL come from the germline V gene (reference sequence). The V end lost 6 bases, the J end lost 1 base, and 8 bases lay between the germline ends. The CDR3 is made up of 13 amino acids.

The chain employs TRBV20-1 and TRBJ2-1, with a tentative D call TRBD2 (5 bases). V lost 7 bases and J lost 8, with 9 bases in between. Germline loops: CDR1 DFQATT, CDR2 SNEGSKA (reference sequence). This CDR3 is built from 10 residues. CDR3 sequence: CSGGADEQFF. The CDR3 nucleotides are TGCAGTGGGGGAGCGGATGAGCAGTTCTTC.

This clonotype was observed once. This rearrangement joins TRBV27 to TRBJ1-1; D not certain. Germline V lookup: CDR1 MNHEY, CDR2 SMNVEV (reference sequence). This CDR3 is 13 amino acids long. With 3 bases removed from V and 0 bases from J, the gap between germline ends came to 5 bases. The CDR3 loop reads CASSFTVNTEAFF. CDR3 sequence (DNA): TGTGCCAGCAGTTTTACAGTGAACACTGAAGCTTTCTTT.

The gene calls are TRBV6-6 and TRBJ2-2; D is tentatively TRBD1 or TRBD2 (5 bases each). The CDR3 has 13 amino acids. The germline V gene has CDR1 MNHNY and CDR2 SVGAGI (reference sequence). V lost 1 base and J lost 6, with 6 bases in between. The CDR3 here is CASSYLGAGELFF. CDR3 DNA: TGTGCCAGCAGTTACTTGGGGGCCGGGGAGCTGTTTTTT.